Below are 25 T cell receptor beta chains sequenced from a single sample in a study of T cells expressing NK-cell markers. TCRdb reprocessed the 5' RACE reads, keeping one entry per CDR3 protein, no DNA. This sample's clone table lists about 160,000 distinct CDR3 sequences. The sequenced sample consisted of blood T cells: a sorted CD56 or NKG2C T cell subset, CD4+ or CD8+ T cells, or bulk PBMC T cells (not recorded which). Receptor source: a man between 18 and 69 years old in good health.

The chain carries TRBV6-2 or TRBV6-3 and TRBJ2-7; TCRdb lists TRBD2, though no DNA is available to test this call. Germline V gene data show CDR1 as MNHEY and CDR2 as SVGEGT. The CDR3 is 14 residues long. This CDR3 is CASSLSGEAYEQYF.

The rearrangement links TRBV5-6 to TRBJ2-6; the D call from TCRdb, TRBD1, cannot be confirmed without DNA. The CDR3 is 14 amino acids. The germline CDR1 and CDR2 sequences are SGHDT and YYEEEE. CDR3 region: CASSLEEGAAFLTF.

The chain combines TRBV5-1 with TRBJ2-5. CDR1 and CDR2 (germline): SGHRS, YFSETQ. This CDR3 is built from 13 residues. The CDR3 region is CASSFSEQETQYF.

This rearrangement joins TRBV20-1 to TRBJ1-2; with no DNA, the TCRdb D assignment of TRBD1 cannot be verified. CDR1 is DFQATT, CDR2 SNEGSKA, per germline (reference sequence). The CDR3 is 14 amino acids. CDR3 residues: CSARDRDSIYGYTF.

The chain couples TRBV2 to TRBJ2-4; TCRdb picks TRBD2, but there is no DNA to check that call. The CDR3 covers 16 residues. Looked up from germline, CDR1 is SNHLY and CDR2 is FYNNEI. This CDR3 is CASSEDMGVFKNIQYF.

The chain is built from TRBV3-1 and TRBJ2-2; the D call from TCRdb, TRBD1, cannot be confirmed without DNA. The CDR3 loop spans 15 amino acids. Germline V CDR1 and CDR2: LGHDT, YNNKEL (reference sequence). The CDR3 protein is CASSQGGENTGELFF.

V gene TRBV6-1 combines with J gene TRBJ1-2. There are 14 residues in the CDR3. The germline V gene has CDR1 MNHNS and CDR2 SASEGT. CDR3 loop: CASSFYGLNYGYTF.

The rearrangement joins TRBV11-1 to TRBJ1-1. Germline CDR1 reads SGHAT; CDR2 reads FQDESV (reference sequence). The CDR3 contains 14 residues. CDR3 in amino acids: CASSLVQMNTEAFF.

CDR3 protein: CASSQVTGPPYNEQFF. This chain joins TRBV4-1 and TRBJ2-1; TCRdb indicates TRBD1, and absent DNA this call remains unverified. CDR1 MGHRA and CDR2 YSYEKL come from the germline V gene. The CDR3 has 16 amino acids.

The CDR3 loop is CASSLGQGLDYGYTF. The chain uses TRBV7-6 and TRBJ1-2; the TCRdb D gene call, TRBD1, has no DNA to confirm it. The CDR3 length is 15 residues. Germline CDR1 and CDR2: SGHVS and FNYEAQ.

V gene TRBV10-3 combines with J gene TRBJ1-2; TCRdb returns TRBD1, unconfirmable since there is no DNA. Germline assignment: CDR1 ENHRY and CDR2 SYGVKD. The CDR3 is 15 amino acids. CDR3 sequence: CAIFVDNGANYGYTF.

CDR3 loop: CASSLGTGVSKNIQYF. The chain is built from TRBV7-9 and TRBJ2-4; there is no DNA to check the TCRdb D call of TRBD1. CDR1 and CDR2 from the germline V gene are SEHNR and FQNEAQ (reference sequence). This CDR3 has 16 residues.

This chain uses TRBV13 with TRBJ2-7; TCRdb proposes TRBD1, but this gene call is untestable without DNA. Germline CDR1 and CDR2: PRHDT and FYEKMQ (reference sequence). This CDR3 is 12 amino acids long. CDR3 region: CASSRTGSHEYF. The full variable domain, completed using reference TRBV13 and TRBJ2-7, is AAGVIQSPRHLIKEKRETATLKCYPIPRHDTVYWYQQGPGQDPQFLISFYEKMQSDKGSIPDRFSAQQFSDYHSELNMSSLELGDSALYFCASSRTGSHEYFGPGTRLTVT.

CDR3 sequence: CASSLGSPSDEAFF. The chain links TRBV5-1 to TRBJ1-1. The CDR3 covers 14 residues. Germline loops: CDR1 SGHRS, CDR2 YFSETQ.

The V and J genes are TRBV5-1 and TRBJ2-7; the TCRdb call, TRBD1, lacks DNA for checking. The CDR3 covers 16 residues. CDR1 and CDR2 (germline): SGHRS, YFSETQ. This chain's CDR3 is CASSLAVDRGFYEQYF.

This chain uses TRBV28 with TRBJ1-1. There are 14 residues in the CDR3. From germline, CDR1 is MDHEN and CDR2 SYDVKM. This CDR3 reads CASSLIKRGGGAFF.

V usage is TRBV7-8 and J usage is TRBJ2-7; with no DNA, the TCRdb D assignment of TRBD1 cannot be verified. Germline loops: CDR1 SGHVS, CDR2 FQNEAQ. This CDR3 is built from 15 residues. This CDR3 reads CASSFWGGDSYEQYF.

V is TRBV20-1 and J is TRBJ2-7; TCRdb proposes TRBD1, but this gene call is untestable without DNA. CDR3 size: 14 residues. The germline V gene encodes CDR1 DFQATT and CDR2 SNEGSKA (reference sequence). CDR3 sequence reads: CSARDRDRSYEQYF.

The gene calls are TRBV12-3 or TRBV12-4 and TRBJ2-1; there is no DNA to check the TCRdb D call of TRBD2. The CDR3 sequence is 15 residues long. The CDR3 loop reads CASSTSGGDYNEQFF.

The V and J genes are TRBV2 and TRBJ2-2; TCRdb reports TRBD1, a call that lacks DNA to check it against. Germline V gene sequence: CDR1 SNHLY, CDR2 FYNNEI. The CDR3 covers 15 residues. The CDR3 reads CASSIKTGYTGELFF.

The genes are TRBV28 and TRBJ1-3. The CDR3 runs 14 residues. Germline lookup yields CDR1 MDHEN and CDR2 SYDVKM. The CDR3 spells CASSLVAGRNTIYF. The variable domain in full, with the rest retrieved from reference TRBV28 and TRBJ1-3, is DVKVTQSSRYLVKRTGEKVFLECVQDMDHENMFWYRQDPGLGLRLIYFSYDVKMKEKGDIPEGYSVSREKKERFSLILESASTNQTSMYLCASSLVAGRNTIYFGEGSWLTVV.

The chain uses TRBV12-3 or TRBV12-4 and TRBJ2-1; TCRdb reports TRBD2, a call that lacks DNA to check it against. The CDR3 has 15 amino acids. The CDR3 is CASSTPGLGVGEQFF.

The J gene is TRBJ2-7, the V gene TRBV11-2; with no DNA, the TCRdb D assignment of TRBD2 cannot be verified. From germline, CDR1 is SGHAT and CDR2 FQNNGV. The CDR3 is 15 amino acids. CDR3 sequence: CASSLGVGGSYEQYF.

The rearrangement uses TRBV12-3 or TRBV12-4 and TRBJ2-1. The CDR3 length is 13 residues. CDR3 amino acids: CASSPWSDNEQFF.

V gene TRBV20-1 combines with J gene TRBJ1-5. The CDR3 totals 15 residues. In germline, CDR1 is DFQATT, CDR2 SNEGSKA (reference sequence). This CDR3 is CSARVTEYSNQPQHF.